One sample yielded the 11 T cell receptor delta chains listed below, sequenced in a study of gamma-delta T cells after stem cell transplantation. TCRdb fed the RT-PCR reads to CATT. The sample has fewer than 2,000 delta-chain clones, about 1.5% seen once; the top ten hold around 66%. Sequencing input: gamma-delta T cells. The receptors were sampled from a human donor. It is not recorded whose cells these are; they may come from a transplant donor.

This chain connects TRDV2 to TRDJ1; 10 nucleotides line up with TRDD3. V was pared by 0 bases and J by 0 bases, with 15 bases of the junction left unmatched. The CDR3 extends over 20 amino acids. CDR1 is GEAIGNYY and CDR2 is EKD in the germline V gene. The chain's CDR3 is CACDTVVRGGYAGYTDKLIF. CDR3 coding DNA: TGTGCCTGTGACACCGTGGTCCGCGGGGGATACGCGGGCTACACCGATAAACTCATCTTT.

This clone is termed medium-sized (0.01 to 0.1%). The rearrangement uses TRDV1 and TRDJ1, with unresolved D. The CDR3 contains 16 residues. Trimming stripped 1 base from V and 0 bases from J, with 12 bases between. The germline CDR1 and CDR2 sequences are TSWWSYY and QGS. Here the CDR3 DNA reads TGTGCTCTTGGGGAACCGCTCGTCCCGTACACCGATAAACTCATCTTT. Protein sequence: CALGEPLVPYTDKLIF.

The sample holds a few counts of this clone. TCRdb's protein for this DNA is that of a much larger clone and differs from the translation at residue 3, likely a read error; the protein shown is the DNA translation. V usage is TRDV3 and J usage is TRDJ3; D not certain. The V gene lost 4 bases and the J gene lost 1 base, with 11 bases spanning the gap. Per germline, CDR1 TVYSNPD and CDR2 GDNSRS (reference sequence). CDR3 size: 15 residues. CDR3 amino acids: CASSLSSWDTRQMFF. CDR3 DNA: TGTGCCTCTAGCTTATCTTCCTGGGACACCCGACAGATGTTTTTC.

On this clone itself: This probably arose from a read error, given a far larger clone one base away. The J gene is TRDJ1, the V gene TRDV2, with 10 bases fitting TRDD3. The CDR3 length is 14 residues. J gave up 3 bases and V 5 bases, and 5 bases lay outside the gene matches. Germline-derived CDR1 and CDR2 are GEAIGNYY and EKD. Here the CDR3 DNA reads TGTGCCTGTGCACTACTGGGGGATCCCGATAAACTCATCTTT. Encoded protein: CACALLGDPDKLIF.

This clone was seen many times. The same CDR3 also results from other DNA sequences found in this sample. This chain joins TRDV2 and TRDJ1, with a weak D call TRDD3 (6 bases). The CDR3 spans 15 residues. Germline CDR1 and CDR2: GEAIGNYY and EKD. Trimming pared 1 base from V and 3 bases from J, leaving 14 bases between. The CDR3 loop reads CACDTLGNGADKLIF. CDR3 coding DNA: TGTGCCTGTGACACGCTGGGGAACGGGGCCGATAAACTCATCTTT.

This clone was counted a few times. The TCRdb protein, from a much larger clone, departs from this DNA's translation at residue 7, likely by read error; the protein shown derives from the DNA. The CDR3 sequence is CACDAVRGDPYTDKLIF. The CDR3, as DNA: TGTGCCTGTGACGCTGTTCGGGGGGACCCGTACACCGATAAACTCATCTTT. The J gene is TRDJ1, the V gene TRDV2, with TRDD3 as a possible D gene (6 bases). Germline CDR1 is GEAIGNYY and CDR2 is EKD. The CDR3 runs to 17 residues. V lost 3 bases to trimming and J lost 0 bases, with 19 bases between them.

Regarding this clone: A far larger clone is only one base removed, so a read error is likely. CDR3 loop: CALGELRLYWGTPSRPNSDKLIF. The CDR3 region has the DNA TGTGCTCTTGGGGAACTGCGGTTGTACTGGGGGACGCCGAGCCGGCCAAACTCCGATAAACTCATCTTT. The chain combines TRDV1 with TRDJ1; 9 bases line up with TRDD3. The CDR3 extends over 23 amino acids. The V gene's germline CDR1 is TSWWSYY and CDR2 QGS. V lost 0 bases and J lost 3; bases outside the gene matches: 26.

In its sample, this clone was seen a few times. The translation of this DNA and the TCRdb protein of a much larger clone differ at residue 8, probably owing to a read error; the protein shown here is translated from the DNA. V is TRDV3 and J is TRDJ1; a possible D gene is TRDD2 (5 bases). Deletions cut 2 bases from V and 0 bases from J, with 16 bases between. Germline-derived CDR1 and CDR2 are TVYSNPD and GDNSRS (reference sequence). The CDR3 length is 15 residues. The CDR3 sequence is CAFGNFPPNTDKLIF. The CDR3 DNA sequence: TGTGCCTTTGGAAACTTCCCCCCCAACACCGATAAACTCATCTTT.

Only a few counts were recorded for this clone. The protein recorded in TCRdb matches a much larger clone and deviates from this DNA's translation at residue 4, suggesting a read error; the protein here is obtained by translating the DNA. The rearrangement uses TRDV2 and TRDJ1; perhaps TRDD3 as D (9 bases). The germline V gene has CDR1 GEAIGNYY and CDR2 EKD. There are 20 residues in the CDR3. The V and J ends lost 5 bases and 0 bases respectively, with 30 bases between them. CDR3 protein: CACGTLPTGLGDPYTDKLIF. CDR3 nucleotides: TGTGCCTGTGGCACACTTCCTACGGGACTGGGGGACCCGTACACCGATAAACTCATCTTT.

This clone was seen a few times. J is TRDJ1 and V is TRDV2, with 13 bases identical to TRDD3. J gave up 1 base and V 3 bases, and 13 bases lay outside the gene matches. The length of the CDR3 is 19 residues. Germline lookup yields CDR1 GEAIGNYY and CDR2 EKD. CDR3 nucleotide sequence: TGTGCCTGTGACCCCTTACTGGGGGATACGCGTATTCCCACCGATAAACTCATCTTT. Amino acid sequence: CACDPLLGDTRIPTDKLIF.

This clone appeared a few times. TCRdb's listed protein matches a much larger clone and diverges from this DNA's translation at residue 8, likely through a read error; the protein shown comes from the DNA. The CDR3 reads CALGPLPPYRIQMRRTDKLIF. DNA for the CDR3: TGTGCTCTTGGCCCTTTACCTCCCTACCGCATCCAAATGCGGAGGACCGATAAACTCATCTTT. The genes are TRDV1 and TRDJ1, with D possibly being TRDD2 (5 bases). The CDR3 extends over 21 amino acids. Trimming took off 6 bases at V and 2 bases at J, with 34 bases between the two ends. Germline V gene lookup returns CDR1 TSWWSYY and CDR2 QGS.